These T cell receptor beta chains were read from a single sample in a study of cytomegalovirus exposure and HLA in healthy donors. Clones were read by immunoSEQ multiplex PCR, and TCRdb kept only the in-frame ones, dropping some. The sample includes approximately 170,000 clones, more than 80% of them seen just once. Material for sequencing was PBMCs. The receptors stem from a woman in her late teens or twenties in good health and CMV-seronegative. Both conserved end residues are part of each CDR3. D genes are given only for firm matches. Some rows mark clone size as missing; the rest say once, few, many or name a class of expanded clone.

j_gene: TRBJ2-7; v_gene: TRBV11-3; d_gene: -; abundance: -; CDR3nt: TGTGCCAGCAGCTTACCGGGACACATCGAGCAGTACTTC; CDR3aa: CASSLPGHIEQYF
j_gene: TRBJ2-1; v_gene: TRBV2; d_gene: TRBD1; abundance: -; CDR3nt: TGTGCCAGCGGGACAGCCACTTTCAATGAGCAGTTCTTC; CDR3aa: CASGTATFNEQFF
j_gene: TRBJ2-7; v_gene: TRBV4-1; d_gene: -; abundance: few; CDR3nt: TGCGCCATAAACGACGGGGATCTGTACGAGCAGTACTTC; CDR3aa: CAINDGDLYEQYF
j_gene: TRBJ2-3; v_gene: TRBV29-1; d_gene: TRBD2; abundance: -; CDR3nt: TGCAGCTTCGACGGACTAGAAGGTAGAACAGATACGCAGTATTTT; CDR3aa: CSFDGLEGRTDTQYF
j_gene: TRBJ1-2; v_gene: TRBV28; d_gene: -; abundance: -; CDR3nt: TGTGCCAGCAGTTTATCTGCGGGTCGGGGCTACACCTTC; CDR3aa: CASSLSAGRGYTF
j_gene: TRBJ2-4; v_gene: TRBV7-9; d_gene: TRBD1; abundance: -; CDR3nt: TGTGCCAGCAGCTTAGGGACAGGGCTAGCCAAAAACATTCAGTACTTC; CDR3aa: CASSLGTGLAKNIQYF
j_gene: TRBJ2-7; v_gene: TRBV9; d_gene: TRBD1; abundance: -; CDR3nt: TGTGCCAGCAGCGCTTGGGACAGGGGGGACGAGCAGTACTTC; CDR3aa: CASSAWDRGDEQYF
j_gene: TRBJ1-5; v_gene: TRBV7-9; d_gene: TRBD1; abundance: -; CDR3nt: TGTGCCAGCAGCTTAGGACAGGGGAAGCAGCCCCAGCATTTT; CDR3aa: CASSLGQGKQPQHF
j_gene: TRBJ2-6; v_gene: TRBV5-4; d_gene: -; abundance: few; CDR3nt: TGTGCCAGCAGCTTGGTCGTCAACGTCCTGACTTTC; CDR3aa: CASSLVVNVLTF
j_gene: TRBJ2-7; v_gene: TRBV20-1; d_gene: -; abundance: -; CDR3nt: TGCAGTGCAAAGATCCTCGAGCAGTACTTC; CDR3aa: CSAKILEQYF
j_gene: TRBJ2-1; v_gene: TRBV18; d_gene: -; abundance: -; CDR3nt: TGTGCCAGCTCACCAACTCTAGCGACCTCCTACAATGAGCAGTTCTTC; CDR3aa: CASSPTLATSYNEQFF
j_gene: TRBJ2-7; v_gene: TRBV28; d_gene: -; abundance: -; CDR3nt: TGTGCCAGCAGTTTAAACCTAGAGGGCGAGCAGTACTTC; CDR3aa: CASSLNLEGEQYF
j_gene: TRBJ2-7; v_gene: TRBV28; d_gene: TRBD2; abundance: -; CDR3nt: TGTGCCAGCAGTTTACAGGGCCTAGCGGGAGGGCCGGCCGAGCAGTACTTC; CDR3aa: CASSLQGLAGGPAEQYF
j_gene: TRBJ2-2; v_gene: TRBV19; d_gene: -; abundance: -; CDR3nt: TGTGCCAGTTTGGGGGCGGCGAACACCGGGGAGCTGTTTTTT; CDR3aa: CASLGAANTGELFF
j_gene: TRBJ2-1; v_gene: TRBV2; d_gene: -; abundance: -; CDR3nt: TGTGCCAGCTCGGGTACGGAAACTTACGGTGAGCAGTTCTTC; CDR3aa: CASSGTETYGEQFF
j_gene: TRBJ2-7; v_gene: TRBV5-4; d_gene: TRBD2; abundance: few; CDR3nt: TGTGCCAGCAGCTTGAGACGAGGACTAGCGGGAGCGTACGAGCAGTACTTC; CDR3aa: CASSLRRGLAGAYEQYF
j_gene: TRBJ1-5; v_gene: TRBV19; d_gene: -; abundance: -; CDR3nt: TGTGCCAGTAGTATAGGGGGCGGTCCTTCGCCCCAGCATTTT; CDR3aa: CASSIGGGPSPQHF
j_gene: TRBJ2-7; v_gene: TRBV27; d_gene: TRBD1; abundance: few; CDR3nt: TGTGCCAGCAGTTTATCGAGGGACAGGCAGGGGTCCGAGCAGTACTTC; CDR3aa: CASSLSRDRQGSEQYF